This T cell receptor beta chain is from a study of regulatory T cells in long-lasting Graves disease. Libraries of TCR beta came from iRepertoire HTBI primers plus Arm-PCR of CDR3 regions. TCRdb fed the multiplex PCR reads into MiXCR, producing one record per CDR3 protein. Among some 470,000 distinct CDR3 sequences listed, 20% to 25% were seen once. Indicated time point: persistent/refractory GD, antithyroid drugs over 5 years with positive TRAb. PBMCs provided the RNA from which the TCR library was made. CDR3 length: 17 amino acids. V shed 4 bases, J shed 7 bases, and the junction held 17 bases outside the gene matches. The germline gives CDR1 LGHDT, CDR2 YNNKEL (reference sequence).

The clonotype comes from a female donor with Graves disease. The chain combines TRBV3-1 with TRBJ1-1; 8 nucleotides align to TRBD1. The material was peripheral blood mononuclear cells (PBMCs), obtained when the disease was refractory, from a patient treated with antithyroid drugs. The CDR3 spells CASSPRGPSTPYLEAFF. The CDR3 nucleotides read TGTGCCAGCAGCCCCAGGGGGCCGAGTACGCCGTACCTTGAAGCTTTCTTT.